The 31 T cell receptor beta chains below come from one sample, sequenced in a study of cytomegalovirus exposure and HLA in healthy donors. The PCR ran on 60 Vbeta and 13 Jbeta primers. Only in-frame clones appear in the TCRdb table, and some are missing; sequencing was by immunoSEQ multiplex PCR. The repertoire includes about 150,000 clones, 70% to 80% of them detected once, and approximately 1.3% sits in the top ten. The sequenced sample consisted of PBMCs. Source of these receptors: a woman aged 25-40 years in good health and CMV-seropositive.

V gene TRBV2 combines with J gene TRBJ1-2; D possibly corresponds to TRBD1 (6 bases). Germline V gene lookup returns CDR1 SNHLY and CDR2 FYNNEI. V lost 6 bases and J 5 bases, leaving 19 bases between the germline ends. CDR3 size: 15 residues. CDR3 protein: CASSEGVGREYGYTF. CDR3 sequence (DNA): TGTGCCAGCAGCGAGGGGGTAGGCAGGGAGTATGGCTACACCTTC.

The V and J genes are TRBV18 and TRBJ1-1; no clear D. CDR1 and CDR2 (germline): KGHSH, LQKENI. Trimming pared 0 bases from V and 0 bases from J, leaving 8 bases between. There are 15 residues in the CDR3. The CDR3 sequence: CASSPPAQMNTEAFF. In DNA form, the CDR3 reads TGTGCCAGCTCACCACCGGCACAAATGAACACTGAAGCTTTCTTT.

Comments on this clone: Distinct nucleotide sequences in the sample also encode this CDR3. This chain links TRBV28 with TRBJ1-5; 7 positions match TRBD1. This CDR3 has 15 residues. The V gene's germline CDR1 is MDHEN and CDR2 SYDVKM. V shed 6 bases, J shed 4 bases, and the junction held 9 bases outside the gene matches. The chain's CDR3 is CASRKLTGTNQPQHF. For the CDR3, the DNA is TGTGCCAGCAGGAAGTTGACAGGGACGAATCAGCCCCAGCATTTT.

This rearrangement joins TRBV25-1 to TRBJ1-2, with a possible D match to TRBD1 (6 bases). The germline CDR1 and CDR2 sequences are MGHDK and SYGVNS. This CDR3 comprises 15 residues. Trimming cost V 2 bases and J 4 bases, with 14 bases left between them. The CDR3 region is CASSETTGIPYGYTF. CDR3 DNA sequence: TGTGCCAGCAGTGAAACGACAGGCATCCCCTATGGCTACACCTTC.

This sequence joins TRBV7-2 and TRBJ2-2; 15 bases are a match to TRBD2. CDR1 is SGHTA and CDR2 is FQGNSA in the germline V gene. CDR3 length: 16 amino acids. The trim removed 7 bases at V and 5 bases at J, leaving 5 bases unmatched. The CDR3 coding sequence is TGTGCCAGCATCACCGGGACTAGCGGGAGGACCGGGGAGCTGTTTTTT. Protein sequence: CASITGTSGRTGELFF. Drawing the rest from reference TRBV7-2 and TRBJ2-2, the complete variable domain is GAGVSQSPSNKVTEKGKDVELRCDPISGHTALYWYRQSLGQGLEFLIYFQGNSAPDKSGLPSDRFSAERTGGSVSTLTIQRTQQEDSAVYLCASITGTSGRTGELFFGEGSRLTVL.

The CDR3 DNA reads TGTGCCAGCTCACAAGGGACAGGGGGTGAAAAACTGTTTTTT. Translation: CASSQGTGGEKLFF. The chain links TRBV18 to TRBJ1-4; TRBD1 matches 11 bases. This CDR3 comprises 14 residues. The germline CDR1 and CDR2 sequences are KGHSH and LQKENI. V lost 4 bases to trimming and J lost 7 bases; unmatched junction nucleotides: 2. Filled out from reference TRBV18 and TRBJ1-4, the complete variable domain reads NAGVMQNPRHLVRRRGQEARLRCSPMKGHSHVYWYRQLPEEGLKFMVYLQKENIIDESGMPKERFSAEFPKEGPSILRIQQVVRGDSAAYFCASSQGTGGEKLFFGSGTQLSVL.

The CDR3 spells CASSLSGRGWETQYF. The DNA for the CDR3 is TGTGCCAGCAGTTTAAGCGGCAGGGGGTGGGAGACCCAGTACTTC. The chain carries TRBV28 and TRBJ2-5, with 7 bases that match TRBD1. V dropped 2 bases and J dropped 5; count of bases not matched to a gene: 8. Germline assignment: CDR1 MDHEN and CDR2 SYDVKM. This CDR3 has 15 amino acids.

The chain is built from TRBV11-2 and TRBJ1-3; 7 bases are a match to TRBD1. CDR1 and CDR2 from the germline V gene are SGHAT and FQNNGV. Trimming removed 5 bases from V and 0 bases from J; junction bases left unmatched: 4. The length of the CDR3 is 15 residues. CDR3 in amino acids: CASSRGGPSGNTIYF. In nucleotides, the CDR3 is TGTGCCAGCAGCCGAGGGGGCCCCTCTGGAAACACCATATATTTT.

The sample holds one count of this clone. The DNA for the CDR3 is TGTGCCAGCAGCTTAAGGACAGGGCAGGATGAGCAGTTCTTC. It encodes CASSLRTGQDEQFF. V and J are TRBV5-8 and TRBJ2-1, with 8 bases identical to TRBD1. CDR3 length equals 14 residues. V shed 2 bases and J 8 bases; nucleotides not matched to a gene: 6. CDR1 is SGHTS, CDR2 YDEGEE, per germline.

As for this clone: The same CDR3 also results from other DNA sequences found in this sample. The chain is built from TRBV5-1 and TRBJ2-3; 11 bases line up with TRBD2. The J segment lost 1 base and the V segment lost 0 bases, leaving 10 bases of the junction unmatched. The CDR3 extends over 19 amino acids. Germline V lookup: CDR1 SGHRS, CDR2 YFSETQ. The CDR3 region has the DNA TGCGCCAGCAGCTTGGTGGGACTAGCGGAAGGGGGAGGCACAGATACGCAGTATTTT. Its translation is CASSLVGLAEGGGTDTQYF.

V gene TRBV10-3 combines with J gene TRBJ1-2, with 7 positions matching TRBD1. CDR1 ENHRY and CDR2 SYGVKD come from the germline V gene. The CDR3 is made up of 12 amino acids. Unmatched junction bases numbered 4, after V lost 10 bases and J lost 2 bases. CDR3 sequence reads: CASQQGNYGYTF. As DNA, the CDR3 is TGTGCCAGCCAACAGGGGAACTATGGCTACACCTTC.

The chain employs TRBV6-5 and TRBJ1-3; weak D call: TRBD1 (5 bases). This CDR3 is 16 amino acids long. Between the trimmed V and J ends, which lost 0 bases and 0 bases, there was a span of 9 bases. The germline V gene has CDR1 MNHEY and CDR2 SVGAGI. The CDR3 sequence: CASSYSRGNSGNTIYF. DNA of the CDR3: TGTGCCAGCAGTTACTCACGGGGGAACTCTGGAAACACCATATATTTT.

The chain is built from TRBV7-2 and TRBJ2-1; 11 bases are a match to TRBD2. V lost 5 bases, J lost 8 bases, and 8 bases stayed unmatched. Germline CDR1 reads SGHTA; CDR2 reads FQGNSA. The CDR3 has 15 residues. CDR3: CASSPSGRYRDEQFF. The CDR3 DNA reads TGTGCCAGCAGCCCTAGCGGGAGGTATAGGGATGAGCAGTTCTTC.

V is TRBV6-4 and J is TRBJ2-3, with D possibly matching TRBD1 (5 bases). In germline, CDR1 is MRHNA, CDR2 SNTAGT. V was cut by 2 bases and J by 8 bases, with 14 bases left in between. This CDR3 contains 14 residues. Here the CDR3 reads CASSDEIAQGTQYF. The CDR3 DNA reads as TGTGCCAGCAGTGACGAAATAGCTCAGGGTACGCAGTATTTT.

V is TRBV4-3 and J is TRBJ2-7; 7 positions agree with TRBD2. Trimming removed 2 bases from V and 3 bases from J; junction bases left unmatched: 16. The CDR3 is 18 residues long. The V gene's germline CDR1 is LGHNA and CDR2 YSLEER. The DNA for the CDR3 is TGCGCCAGCAGCCAAAACGTAATGGGCGGGAGCTCCCTCTACGAGCAGTACTTC. Its translation is CASSQNVMGGSSLYEQYF.

The CDR3 sequence is CASSFVTGSNEQFF. The CDR3 coding sequence is TGCGCCAGCAGCTTCGTGACAGGGTCCAATGAGCAGTTCTTC. The rearrangement links TRBV5-1 to TRBJ2-1; 7 nucleotides line up with TRBD1. In germline, CDR1 is SGHRS, CDR2 YFSETQ. This CDR3 has 14 residues. The V segment lost 2 bases and the J segment 6 bases; nucleotides outside the gene matches: 5. The variable domain in full, completed from reference TRBV5-1 and TRBJ2-1, reads KAGVTQTPRYLIKTRGQQVTLSCSPISGHRSVSWYQQTPGQGLQFLFEYFSETQRNKGNFPGRFSGRQFSNSRSEMNVSTLELGDSALYLCASSFVTGSNEQFFGPGTRLTVL.

The count of this clone is one. This chain connects TRBV29-1 to TRBJ2-7; TRBD1 matches at 8 bases. Germline values: CDR1 SQVTM, CDR2 ANQGSEA. V gave up 5 bases and J gave up 3 bases; unmatched junction bases: 6. The CDR3 has 13 residues. The CDR3 DNA is TGCAGCGTTCTGACAGGGGATTTCTACGAGCAGTACTTC. Translation: CSVLTGDFYEQYF.

Only one count was recorded for this clone. This chain uses TRBV2 with TRBJ2-5; weak D call: TRBD1 (6 bases). V lost 7 bases and J 4 bases, leaving 19 bases between the germline ends. Per germline, CDR1 SNHLY and CDR2 FYNNEI. This CDR3 is 15 amino acids long. The CDR3 DNA follows: TGTGCCAGCAATGATGGACAGTCGACAGGAGAGACCCAGTACTTC. This sequence encodes CASNDGQSTGETQYF.

This clone was detected only a few times. The V call is TRBV6-5, the J call TRBJ1-1; tentatively, D is TRBD1 (6 bases). V was trimmed by 5 bases and J by 8 bases, leaving 18 bases between them. This CDR3 comprises 14 residues. The germline gives CDR1 MNHEY, CDR2 SVGAGI. CDR3 nucleotides: TGTGCCAGCAGTAACCCCGGGACACCGAGAGAAGCTTTCTTT. As protein: CASSNPGTPREAFF.

The chain joins TRBV28 to TRBJ1-2, with D maybe TRBD1 (6 bases). V lost 3 bases and J 6 bases, leaving 23 bases between the germline ends. CDR1 MDHEN and CDR2 SYDVKM come from the germline V gene. The CDR3 loop spans 17 amino acids. The CDR3 sequence: CASSFPGTIGVENGYTF. The CDR3 DNA is TGTGCCAGCAGTTTTCCTGGGACAATAGGCGTGGAAAATGGCTACACCTTC.

This chain uses TRBV11-2 with TRBJ2-1, with a possible D match to TRBD2 (5 bases). This CDR3 is 14 amino acids long. Trimming pared 7 bases from V and 1 base from J, leaving 11 bases between. The germline CDR1 and CDR2 sequences are SGHAT and FQNNGV. For the CDR3, the DNA is TGTGCCAGCAAGCCAAGCGGTTCCTACAATGAGCAGTTCTTC. It specifies CASKPSGSYNEQFF.

The rearrangement uses TRBV27 and TRBJ2-1, with 12 bases identical to TRBD2. This CDR3 has 16 residues. Germline loops: CDR1 MNHEY, CDR2 SMNVEV (reference sequence). Losses at the gene ends were 6 bases for V and 4 bases for J; bases not matched to a gene: 7. CDR3 sequence reads: CASRSLAGGDYNEQFF. The CDR3 DNA follows: TGTGCCAGCAGATCACTAGCGGGAGGAGATTACAATGAGCAGTTCTTC.

The CDR3 DNA reads TGTGCCAGCAGCGTAGGAGCACTTACCTACGAGCAGTACTTC. The encoded protein is CASSVGALTYEQYF. V and J are TRBV9 and TRBJ2-7; D call uncertain. CDR1 SGDLS and CDR2 YYNGEE come from the germline V gene. The CDR3 sequence is 14 residues long. V was trimmed by 0 bases and J by 2 bases, leaving 9 bases between them.

The V call is TRBV9, the J call TRBJ1-1; 7 bases match TRBD1. Unmatched junction bases numbered 7, after V lost 2 bases and J lost 3 bases. The CDR3 length is 15 residues. Germline V CDR1 and CDR2: SGDLS, YYNGEE. DNA for the CDR3: TGTGCCAGCAGCGTGGACAGGTACCGGTACACTGAAGCTTTCTTT. Translated: CASSVDRYRYTEAFF.

The genes are TRBV7-9 and TRBJ2-1, with 12 bases aligning to TRBD2. The V gene's germline CDR1 is SEHNR and CDR2 FQNEAQ (reference sequence). This CDR3 spans 17 amino acids. The V segment lost 5 bases and the J segment 6 bases; nucleotides outside the gene matches: 11. The CDR3 loop reads CASSVSRLAGVVNEQFF. Written as DNA, the CDR3 is TGTGCCAGCAGCGTTTCCCGACTAGCGGGAGTGGTCAATGAGCAGTTCTTC.

The chain has TRBV6-6 and TRBJ2-3, with 14 bases that match TRBD2. Trimming at V came to 2 bases and at J to 3 bases, leaving 1 base not matched to a gene. The germline V gene encodes CDR1 MNHNY and CDR2 SVGAGI (reference sequence). There are 16 residues in the CDR3. The CDR3 spells CASSYGTSGSTDTQYF. The CDR3 DNA follows: TGTGCCAGCAGTTACGGGACTAGCGGGAGTACAGATACGCAGTATTTT.

The chain joins TRBV6-5 to TRBJ2-3, with 7 positions matching TRBD2. J was trimmed by 0 bases and V by 0 bases; bases with no gene match: 3. CDR1 is MNHEY, CDR2 SVGAGI, per germline. The CDR3 consists of 16 residues. Written as DNA, the CDR3 is TGTGCCAGCAGTTACTCACCGACTAGCAGCACAGATACGCAGTATTTT. Amino acid sequence: CASSYSPTSSTDTQYF.

This chain uses TRBV9 with TRBJ2-5; D might be TRBD1 (6 bases). Deletions cut 4 bases from V and 3 bases from J, with 7 bases between. Per germline, CDR1 SGDLS and CDR2 YYNGEE. This CDR3 is built from 12 residues. The CDR3 DNA reads TGTGCCAGCAGCCGGACAGAAGAGACCCAGTACTTC. It yields the protein CASSRTEETQYF.

V usage is TRBV5-1 and J usage is TRBJ1-4; D may be TRBD1 (6 bases). V shed 3 bases and J shed 7 bases, with 13 bases lying between them. The CDR3 contains 14 residues. Germline CDR1 SGHRS, CDR2 YFSETQ. CDR3: CASSSTGLSEKLFF. In DNA form, the CDR3 reads TGCGCCAGCAGCTCGACAGGCCTGAGTGAAAAACTGTTTTTT.

V is TRBV28 and J is TRBJ1-1; a weak D match, TRBD1 (5 bases). Germline V CDR1 and CDR2: MDHEN, SYDVKM. The V end was cut by 5 bases, the J end by 0 bases, with 13 bases between. This CDR3 region has 15 residues. The CDR3 region has the DNA TGTGCCAGCAGTCCTTTCGGGGGATTGAACACTGAAGCTTTCTTT. It encodes CASSPFGGLNTEAFF. The full variable domain, rest sourced from reference TRBV28 and TRBJ1-1, is DVKVTQSSRYLVKRTGEKVFLECVQDMDHENMFWYRQDPGLGLRLIYFSYDVKMKEKGDIPEGYSVSREKKERFSLILESASTNQTSMYLCASSPFGGLNTEAFFGQGTRLTVV.

CDR3 sequence: CASSLTGTHTEAFF. The CDR3 DNA reads TGCGCCAGCAGCCTCACAGGGACCCACACTGAAGCTTTCTTT. This chain joins TRBV4-1 and TRBJ1-1, with D possibly TRBD1 on 6 matching bases. Trimming removed 4 bases at V and 3 bases at J, with 12 bases between. The V gene's germline CDR1 is MGHRA and CDR2 YSYEKL. This CDR3 is built from 14 residues.